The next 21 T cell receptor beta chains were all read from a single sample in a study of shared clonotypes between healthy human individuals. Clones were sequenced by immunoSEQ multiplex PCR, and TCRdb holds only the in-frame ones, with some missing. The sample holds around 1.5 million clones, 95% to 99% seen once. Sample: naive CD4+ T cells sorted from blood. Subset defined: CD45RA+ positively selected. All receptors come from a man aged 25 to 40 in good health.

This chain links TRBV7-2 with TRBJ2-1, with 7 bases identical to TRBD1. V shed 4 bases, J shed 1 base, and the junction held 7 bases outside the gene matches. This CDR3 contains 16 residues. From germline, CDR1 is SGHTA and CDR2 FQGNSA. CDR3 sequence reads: CASSSFRDSSYNEQFF. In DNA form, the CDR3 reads TGTGCCAGCAGCTCATTCCGGGACAGTTCCTACAATGAGCAGTTCTTC.

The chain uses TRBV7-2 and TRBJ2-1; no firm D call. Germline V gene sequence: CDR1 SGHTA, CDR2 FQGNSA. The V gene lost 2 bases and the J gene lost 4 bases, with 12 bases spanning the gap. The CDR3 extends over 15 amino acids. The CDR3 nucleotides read TGTGCCAGCAGCTTACTGGGTGGGCAGTACAATGAGCAGTTCTTC. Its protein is CASSLLGGQYNEQFF.

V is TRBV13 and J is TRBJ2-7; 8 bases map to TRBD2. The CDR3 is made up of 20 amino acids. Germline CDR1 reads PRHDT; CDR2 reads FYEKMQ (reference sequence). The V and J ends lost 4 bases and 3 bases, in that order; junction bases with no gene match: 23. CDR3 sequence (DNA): TGTGCCAGCAGCTCCGTTAGGCTGGCGGGAGGAGCAAAGGAGGGCTACGAGCAGTACTTC. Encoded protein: CASSSVRLAGGAKEGYEQYF.

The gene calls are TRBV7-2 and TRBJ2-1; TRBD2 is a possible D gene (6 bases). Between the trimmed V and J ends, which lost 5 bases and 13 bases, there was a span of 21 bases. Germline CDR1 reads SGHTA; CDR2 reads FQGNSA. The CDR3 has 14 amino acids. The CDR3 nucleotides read TGTGCCAGCAGCCGGCGGGGTCTAGCGCCCGGTCAGTTCTTC. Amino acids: CASSRRGLAPGQFF.

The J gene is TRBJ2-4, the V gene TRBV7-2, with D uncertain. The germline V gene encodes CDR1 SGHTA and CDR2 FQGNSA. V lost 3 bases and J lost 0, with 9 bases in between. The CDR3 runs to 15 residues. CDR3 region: CASSLSPLAKNIQYF. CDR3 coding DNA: TGTGCCAGCAGCTTGTCCCCGCTAGCCAAAAACATTCAGTACTTC.

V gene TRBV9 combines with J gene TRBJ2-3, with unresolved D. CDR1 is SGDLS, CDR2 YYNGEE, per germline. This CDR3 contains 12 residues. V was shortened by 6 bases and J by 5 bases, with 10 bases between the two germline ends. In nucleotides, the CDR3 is TGTGCCAGCACCCAAAATGGAGATACGCAGTATTTT. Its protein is CASTQNGDTQYF.

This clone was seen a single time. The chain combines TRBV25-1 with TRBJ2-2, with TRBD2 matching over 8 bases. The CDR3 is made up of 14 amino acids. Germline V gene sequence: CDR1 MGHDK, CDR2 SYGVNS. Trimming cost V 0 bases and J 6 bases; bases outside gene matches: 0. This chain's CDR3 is CASSEYGGAGELFF. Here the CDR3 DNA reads TGTGCCAGCAGTGAATACGGGGGGGCCGGGGAGCTGTTTTTT.

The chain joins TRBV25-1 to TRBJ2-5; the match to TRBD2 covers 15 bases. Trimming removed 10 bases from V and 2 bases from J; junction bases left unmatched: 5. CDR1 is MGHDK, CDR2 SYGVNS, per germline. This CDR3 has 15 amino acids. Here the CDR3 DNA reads TGTGCCACCGGACTAGCGGGAGGGGGACAAGAGACCCAGTACTTC. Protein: CATGLAGGGQETQYF.

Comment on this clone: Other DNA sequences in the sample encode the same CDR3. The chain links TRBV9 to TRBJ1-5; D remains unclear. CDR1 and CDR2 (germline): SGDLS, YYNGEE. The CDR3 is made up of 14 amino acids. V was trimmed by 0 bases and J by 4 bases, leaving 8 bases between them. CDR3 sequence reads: CASSVGAGNQPQHF. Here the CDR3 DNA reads TGTGCCAGCAGCGTAGGGGCAGGTAATCAGCCCCAGCATTTT.

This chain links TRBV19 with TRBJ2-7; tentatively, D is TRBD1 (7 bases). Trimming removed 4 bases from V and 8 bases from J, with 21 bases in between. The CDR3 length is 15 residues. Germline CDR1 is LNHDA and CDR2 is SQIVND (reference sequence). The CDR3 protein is CASSTEPRGESKQYF. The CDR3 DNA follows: TGTGCCAGTAGTACCGAGCCCAGGGGGGAGTCAAAGCAGTACTTC. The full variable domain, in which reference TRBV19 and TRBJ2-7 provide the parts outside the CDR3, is DGGITQSPKYLFRKEGQNVTLSCEQNLNHDAMYWYRQDPGQGLRLIYYSQIVNDFQKGDIAEGYSVSREKKESFPLTVTSAQKNPTAFYLCASSTEPRGESKQYFGPGTRLTVT.

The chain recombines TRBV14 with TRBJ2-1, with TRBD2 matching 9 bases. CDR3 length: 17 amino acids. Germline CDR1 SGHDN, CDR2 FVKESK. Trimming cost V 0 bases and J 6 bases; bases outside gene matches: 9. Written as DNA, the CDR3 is TGTGCCAGCAGCCAAGACCCCCCTAGCGGGATCTCCAATGAGCAGTTCTTC. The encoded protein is CASSQDPPSGISNEQFF.

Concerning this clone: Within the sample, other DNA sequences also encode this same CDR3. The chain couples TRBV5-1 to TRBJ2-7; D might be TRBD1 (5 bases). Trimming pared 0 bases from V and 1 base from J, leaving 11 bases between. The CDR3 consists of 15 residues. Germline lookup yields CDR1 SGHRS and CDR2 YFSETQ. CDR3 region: CASSLGGSASYEQYF. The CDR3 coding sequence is TGCGCCAGCAGCTTGGGGGGCAGTGCTTCCTACGAGCAGTACTTC.

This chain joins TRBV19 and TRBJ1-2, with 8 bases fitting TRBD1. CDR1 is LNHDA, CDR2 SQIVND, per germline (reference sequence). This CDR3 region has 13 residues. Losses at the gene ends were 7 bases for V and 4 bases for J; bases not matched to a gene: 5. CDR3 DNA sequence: TGTGCCAGTACGACAGGGGTTAGCTATGGCTACACCTTC. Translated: CASTTGVSYGYTF.

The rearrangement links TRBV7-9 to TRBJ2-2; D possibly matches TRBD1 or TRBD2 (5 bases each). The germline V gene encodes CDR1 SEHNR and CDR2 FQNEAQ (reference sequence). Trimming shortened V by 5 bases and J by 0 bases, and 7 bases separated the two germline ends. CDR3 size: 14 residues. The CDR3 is CASSEGTNTGELFF. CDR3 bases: TGTGCCAGCAGCGAGGGGACGAACACCGGGGAGCTGTTTTTT.

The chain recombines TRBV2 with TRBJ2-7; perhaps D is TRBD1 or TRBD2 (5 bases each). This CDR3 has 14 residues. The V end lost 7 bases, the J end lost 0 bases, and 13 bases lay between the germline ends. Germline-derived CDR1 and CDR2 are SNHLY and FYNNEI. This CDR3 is CASTHGTVSYEQYF. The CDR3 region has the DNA TGTGCCAGCACCCACGGGACCGTCTCCTACGAGCAGTACTTC. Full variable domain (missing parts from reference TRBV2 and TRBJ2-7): EPEVTQTPSHQVTQMGQEVILRCVPISNHLYFYWYRQILGQKVEFLVSFYNNEISEKSEIFDDQFSVERPDGSNFTLKIRSTKLEDSAMYFCASTHGTVSYEQYFGPGTRLTVT.

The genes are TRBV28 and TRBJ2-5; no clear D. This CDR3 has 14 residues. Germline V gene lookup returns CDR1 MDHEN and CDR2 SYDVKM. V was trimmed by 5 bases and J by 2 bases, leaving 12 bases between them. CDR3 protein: CASSPIGAQETQYF. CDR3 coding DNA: TGTGCCAGCAGTCCTATAGGAGCGCAAGAGACCCAGTACTTC.

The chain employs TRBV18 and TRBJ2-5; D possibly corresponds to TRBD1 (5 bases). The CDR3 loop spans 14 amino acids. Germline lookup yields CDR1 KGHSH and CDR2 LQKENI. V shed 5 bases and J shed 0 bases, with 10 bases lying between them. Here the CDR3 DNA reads TGTGCCAGCTCAAAAGGACACAACCAAGAGACCCAGTACTTC. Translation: CASSKGHNQETQYF.

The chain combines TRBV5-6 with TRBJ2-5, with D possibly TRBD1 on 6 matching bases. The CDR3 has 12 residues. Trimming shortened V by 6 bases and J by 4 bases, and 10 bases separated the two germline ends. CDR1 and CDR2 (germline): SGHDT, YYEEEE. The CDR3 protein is CASNSGVETQYF. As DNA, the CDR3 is TGTGCCAGCAACTCAGGGGTAGAGACCCAGTACTTC.

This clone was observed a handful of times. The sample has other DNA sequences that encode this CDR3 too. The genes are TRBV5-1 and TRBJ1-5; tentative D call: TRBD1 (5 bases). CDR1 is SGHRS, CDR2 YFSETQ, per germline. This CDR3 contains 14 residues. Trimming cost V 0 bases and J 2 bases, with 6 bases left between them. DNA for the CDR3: TGCGCCAGCAGCTTGGTAGGGGGCAATCAGCCCCAGCATTTT. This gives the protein CASSLVGGNQPQHF. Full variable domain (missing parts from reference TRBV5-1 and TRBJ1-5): KAGVTQTPRYLIKTRGQQVTLSCSPISGHRSVSWYQQTPGQGLQFLFEYFSETQRNKGNFPGRFSGRQFSNSRSEMNVSTLELGDSALYLCASSLVGGNQPQHFGDGTRLSIL.

The CDR3 coding sequence is TGCGCCAGCAGCTTGGACGTCGAGGGGGACACCATATATTTT. Protein sequence: CASSLDVEGDTIYF. V is TRBV5-1 and J is TRBJ1-3; D is possibly TRBD1 (6 bases). Germline V gives CDR1 SGHRS, CDR2 YFSETQ. V dropped 0 bases and J dropped 8 bases, with 12 bases sitting between them. There are 14 residues in the CDR3. Complete variable domain (other parts from reference TRBV5-1 and TRBJ1-3): KAGVTQTPRYLIKTRGQQVTLSCSPISGHRSVSWYQQTPGQGLQFLFEYFSETQRNKGNFPGRFSGRQFSNSRSEMNVSTLELGDSALYLCASSLDVEGDTIYFGEGSWLTVV.

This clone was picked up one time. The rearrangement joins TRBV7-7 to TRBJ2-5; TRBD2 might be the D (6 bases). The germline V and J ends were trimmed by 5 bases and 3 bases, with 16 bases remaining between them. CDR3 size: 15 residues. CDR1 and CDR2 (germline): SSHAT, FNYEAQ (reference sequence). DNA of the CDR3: TGTGCCAGCAGCCGAGGACTAACGTCCGAAGAGACCCAGTACTTC. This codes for CASSRGLTSEETQYF.